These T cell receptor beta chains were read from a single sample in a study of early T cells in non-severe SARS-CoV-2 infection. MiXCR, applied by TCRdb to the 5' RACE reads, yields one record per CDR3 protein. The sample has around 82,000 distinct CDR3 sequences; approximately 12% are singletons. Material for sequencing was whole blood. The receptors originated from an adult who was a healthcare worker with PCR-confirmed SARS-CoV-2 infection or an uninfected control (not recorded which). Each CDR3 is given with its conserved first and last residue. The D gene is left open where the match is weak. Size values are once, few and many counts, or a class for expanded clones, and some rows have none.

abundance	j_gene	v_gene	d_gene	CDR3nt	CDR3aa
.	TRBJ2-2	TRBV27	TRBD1	TGTGCCAGCAGTTTAAGGGGACAGGGGGCGAACACCGGGGAGCTGTTTTTT	CASSLRGQGANTGELFF
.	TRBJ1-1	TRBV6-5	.	TGTGCCAGCAGTTCAGGGTTCAGCACTGAAGCTTTCTTT	CASSSGFSTEAFF
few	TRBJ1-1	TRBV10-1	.	TGCGCCATATATTTAAACACTGAAGCTTTCTTT	CAIYLNTEAFF
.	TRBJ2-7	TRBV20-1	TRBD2	TGCAGTGCTAGAGATGGGAAACTAGCGGGAGGAAGGGGATCCTACGAGCAGTACTTC	CSARDGKLAGGRGSYEQYF
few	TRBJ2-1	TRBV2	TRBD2	TGTGCCAGCAGTGGCAGGACTAGTTCCCTGGGTGAGCAGTTCTTC	CASSGRTSSLGEQFF
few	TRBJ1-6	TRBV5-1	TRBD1	TGCGCCAGCAACACAGGACAGGGGGATAATTCACCCCTCCACTTT	CASNTGQGDNSPLHF
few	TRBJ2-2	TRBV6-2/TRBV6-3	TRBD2	TGTGCCAGCAGTTACCCGTCGGTTAGCGGGAGGCGGAACACCGGGGAGCTGTTTTTT	CASSYPSVSGRRNTGELFF
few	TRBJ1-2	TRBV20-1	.	TGCAGTGCTAGAGATCGGGCAGCTGCTGGCTACACCTTC	CSARDRAAAGYTF
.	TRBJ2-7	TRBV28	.	TGTGCCAGCAGTTTACCCTCCGGGTCTTACGAGCAGTACTTC	CASSLPSGSYEQYF
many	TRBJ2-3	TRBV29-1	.	TGCAGCGTTGAAGGCAGCACAGATACGCAGTATTTT	CSVEGSTDTQYF
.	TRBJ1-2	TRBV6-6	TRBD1	TGTGCCAGCAGTCCCTTACGGGCGGGACAGGGGATAGATGGCTACACCTTC	CASSPLRAGQGIDGYTF
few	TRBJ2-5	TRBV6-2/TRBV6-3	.	TGTGCCAGCAGTTTCGGATCGGCCCAGTACTTC	CASSFGSAQYF
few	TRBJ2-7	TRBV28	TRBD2	TGTGCCAGCAGTCTGGGCGGGAGCCTCTACGAGCAGTACTTC	CASSLGGSLYEQYF
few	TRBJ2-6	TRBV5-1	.	TGCGCCAGCGCGGGGTATGGGGCCAACGTCCTGACTTTC	CASAGYGANVLTF
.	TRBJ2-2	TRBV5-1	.	TGCGCCAGCAACCGGGGGAACACCGGGGAGCTGTTTTTT	CASNRGNTGELFF
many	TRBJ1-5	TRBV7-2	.	TGTGCCAGCAGCCCCGGACTGTTGCAGCCCCAGCATTTT	CASSPGLLQPQHF
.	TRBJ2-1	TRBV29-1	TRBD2	TGCAGCGTTGAAGCCGCCGAGCGGGACGGGCTAATACATGAGCAGTTCTTC	CSVEAAERDGLIHEQFF
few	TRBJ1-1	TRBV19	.	TGTGCCAGTATCCCGGCTAGCGACACTGAAGCTTTCTTT	CASIPASDTEAFF
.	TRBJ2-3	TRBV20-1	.	TGCAGTGCTAGAGATGGACTCCGCGGGGATACGCAGTATTTT	CSARDGLRGDTQYF
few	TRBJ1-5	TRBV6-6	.	TGTGCCAGCAGCGCAACAGGGACCGCTAGCAATCAGCCCCAGCATTTT	CASSATGTASNQPQHF
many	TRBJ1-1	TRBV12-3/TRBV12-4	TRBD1	TGTGCCAGCAGTCTCACAGGGGGATGGAACACTGAAGCTTTCTTT	CASSLTGGWNTEAFF
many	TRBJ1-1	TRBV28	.	TGTGCCAGCAGTTTCCAAGGGGCTGAAGCTTTCTTT	CASSFQGAEAFF
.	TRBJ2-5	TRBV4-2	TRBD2	TGTGCCAGCAGCCAAGGGACTAGCGGGCAGCAAGAGACCCAGTACTTC	CASSQGTSGQQETQYF
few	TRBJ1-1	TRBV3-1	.	TGTGCCAGCAGCACGACAGTGAACACTGAAGCTTTCTTT	CASSTTVNTEAFF
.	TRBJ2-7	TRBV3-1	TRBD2	TGTGCCAGCAGCCCAACCAGCGGGAGATACTACGAGCAGTACTTC	CASSPTSGRYYEQYF
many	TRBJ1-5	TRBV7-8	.	TGTGCCAGCAGCTTGCGCGCCGATCAGCCCCAGCATTTT	CASSLRADQPQHF
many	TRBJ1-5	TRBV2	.	TGTGCCAGCAGTGAAGCGGACGGTAACAATCAGCCCCAGCATTTT	CASSEADGNNQPQHF
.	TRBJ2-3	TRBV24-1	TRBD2	TGTGCCACCAGTGACCCGTATAGCGGGGGCGGCACAGATACGCAGTATTTT	CATSDPYSGGGTDTQYF
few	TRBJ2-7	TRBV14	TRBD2	TGTGCCAGCAGCCAAGATGTAGGGACTAGCTACTACGAGCAGTACTTC	CASSQDVGTSYYEQYF
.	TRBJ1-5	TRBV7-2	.	TGTGCCAGCAGCCGGGACCCTCGGCAATCTGCCCAGCATTTT	CASSRDPRQSAQHF
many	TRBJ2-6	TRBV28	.	TGTGCCAGCAGTCCGGCCGAAGGCTCTGGGGCCAACGTCCTGACTTTC	CASSPAEGSGANVLTF
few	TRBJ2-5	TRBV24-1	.	TGTGCCACCAGTGATGGAGGGATGGAGACCCAGTACTTC	CATSDGGMETQYF